A selection of T cell receptor beta chains follows, all from one sample in a study of CD8+ T cells in alopecia areata. Clones were sequenced by immunoSEQ multiplex PCR, and TCRdb holds only the in-frame ones, with some missing. The sample comprises about 180,000 clones, 51% of which are singletons, and over 9.5% rests with the top ten. The source material was CD8+ T cells sorted from blood, sampled around week 54, from a patient treated with tofacitinib. Every receptor here comes from a human donor with alopecia areata. Both conserved end residues are part of each CDR3. Each record gives: CDR3 length, D gene, clone size, V gene, J gene, CDR3 protein, CDR3 DNA. D genes are given only for firm matches. The listing skips clone size in some rows; elsewhere it reads once, few, many or a size class.

>13|TRBD1|NA|TRBV10-3|TRBJ1-2
CAITGQGIDGYTF
TGTGCCATCACGGGACAGGGAATAGATGGCTACACCTTC
>15|TRBD1|NA|TRBV7-8|TRBJ2-7
CASSPRDSTTYEQYF
TGTGCCAGCAGCCCTAGGGACAGTACCACCTACGAGCAGTACTTC
>13|NA|NA|TRBV6-5|TRBJ1-1
CATCKGGNTEAFF
TGTGCCACCTGCAAAGGGGGGAACACTGAAGCTTTCTTT
>18|NA|NA|TRBV13|TRBJ1-2
CASSLGPGTDPSNYGYTF
TGTGCCAGCAGCTTAGGCCCAGGGACGGACCCCTCTAACTATGGCTACACCTTC
>15|NA|NA|TRBV5-1|TRBJ1-1
CASSFSPTVNTEAFF
TGCGCCAGCAGCTTTTCCCCGACAGTGAACACTGAAGCTTTCTTT
>11|NA|NA|TRBV4-1|TRBJ2-7
CASGEFREQYF
TGCGCCAGCGGAGAATTTAGAGAGCAGTACTTC
>11|NA|NA|TRBV6-5|TRBJ2-2
CASTHTGELFF
TGTGCCAGCACTCACACCGGGGAGCTGTTTTTT
>14|NA|NA|TRBV5-6|TRBJ1-1
CASSSPTENTEAFF
TGTGCCAGCAGCTCGCCGACGGAGAACACTGAAGCTTTCTTT
>17|NA|NA|TRBV5-1|TRBJ2-2
CASSLFRRPTGPGELFF
TGCGCCAGCAGCTTGTTCCGCCGCCCAACCGGGCCCGGGGAGCTGTTTTTT
>13|NA|NA|TRBV29-1|TRBJ1-2
CSVESTVNYGYTF
TGCAGCGTGGAGTCGACAGTAAACTATGGCTACACCTTC
>12|NA|NA|TRBV6-5|TRBJ1-2
CASSYSGTVNTF
TGTGCCAGCAGTTACTCCGGGACGGTAAACACCTTC
>14|NA|NA|TRBV4-3|TRBJ2-1
CASSQSYGNNEQFF
TGCGCCAGCAGCCAATCTTATGGTAACAATGAGCAGTTCTTC
>12|NA|NA|TRBV27|TRBJ2-2
CASSFSGAGLFF
TGTGCCAGCAGTTTTTCGGGGGCAGGGCTGTTTTTT
>14|NA|NA|TRBV6-1|TRBJ2-5
CASSEEVTVETQYF
TGTGCCAGCAGTGAAGAGGTAACAGTGGAGACCCAGTACTTC
>14|NA|NA|TRBV29-1|TRBJ1-1
CSVEDTQGSTEAFF
TGCAGCGTTGAAGACACCCAGGGAAGTACTGAAGCTTTCTTT
>14|NA|NA|TRBV7-3|TRBJ2-2
CASSLEGGTGELFF
TGTGCCAGCAGCTTAGAGGGAGGCACCGGGGAGCTGTTTTTT
>15|NA|NA|TRBV6-1|TRBJ2-1
CASSEAGGSYNEQFF
TGTGCCAGCAGTGAAGCGGGGGGCTCCTACAATGAGCAGTTCTTC
>14|NA|NA|TRBV10-3|TRBJ2-3
CAIRSFLEPDTQYF
TGTGCCATCAGGAGTTTCCTTGAGCCAGATACGCAGTATTTT
>15|NA|NA|TRBV2|TRBJ2-2
CASTPGLTNTGELFF
TGTGCCAGCACCCCGGGACTGACGAACACCGGGGAGCTGTTTTTT
>15|NA|NA|TRBV2|TRBJ1-2
CASKEELGGVYGYTF
TGTGCCAGCAAGGAGGAACTGGGGGGGGTTTATGGCTACACCTTC
>15|NA|NA|TRBV6-4|TRBJ2-7
CASSYSMDTTVQQYF
TGTGCCAGCAGTTACTCGATGGATACAACGGTCCAGCAGTACTTC
>15|NA|NA|TRBV6-5|TRBJ2-6
CASSYGSSGANVLTF
TGTGCCAGCAGTTACGGAAGCTCTGGGGCCAACGTCCTGACTTTC
>14|NA|NA|TRBV18|TRBJ1-5
CASSPAGDYQPQHF
TGTGCCAGCTCACCAGCGGGGGATTATCAGCCCCAGCATTTT
>11|NA|NA|TRBV5-1|TRBJ2-2
CASSLQAELFF
TGCGCCAGCAGCTTGCAAGCGGAGCTGTTTTTT
>15|NA|NA|TRBV9|TRBJ2-7
CASSAWGDIDYEQYF
TGTGCCAGCAGCGCCTGGGGGGACATCGACTACGAGCAGTACTTC
>13|NA|once|TRBV5-4|TRBJ2-7
CASTDGRSYEQYF
TGTGCCAGCACCGATGGACGGTCCTACGAGCAGTACTTC
>15|NA|few|TRBV5-4|TRBJ1-2
CASSTSTGIDYGYTF
TGTGCCAGCAGTACTTCAACAGGGATAGACTATGGCTACACCTTC
>12|NA|few|TRBV7-9|TRBJ2-5
CASSLDQGIQYF
TGTGCCAGCAGCTTAGACCAGGGGATCCAGTACTTC
>15|NA|few|TRBV7-8|TRBJ2-5
CASSLIEGSRETQYF
TGTGCCAGCAGCTTAATCGAGGGGTCAAGAGAGACCCAGTACTTC
>13|NA|NA|TRBV25-1|TRBJ2-6
CASRDSGANVLTF
TGTGCCAGCAGGGACTCTGGGGCCAACGTCCTGACTTTC
>14|NA|few|TRBV9|TRBJ1-1
CASSPLTGNTEAFF
TGTGCCAGCAGCCCCCTGACAGGGAACACTGAAGCTTTCTTT
>14|NA|once|TRBV15|TRBJ2-5
CATSSSGRQETQYF
TGTGCCACCAGCAGCTCGGGACGACAAGAGACCCAGTACTTC
>17|NA|NA|TRBV14|TRBJ1-1
CASSQEETTGKKTEAFF
TGTGCCAGCAGCCAAGAGGAGACTACGGGCAAAAAGACTGAAGCTTTCTTT
>17|NA|NA|TRBV19|TRBJ1-4
CASSPKHVRARKEKLFF
TGTGCCAGTAGCCCCAAACACGTCCGGGCCAGGAAGGAAAAACTGTTTTTT
>13|NA|few|TRBV7-6|TRBJ2-7
CASSLGVTYEQYF
TGTGCCAGCAGCTTGGGAGTGACCTACGAGCAGTACTTC
>18|NA|NA|TRBV11-2|TRBJ1-1
CASSLEVSWGDSHTEAFF
TGTGCCAGCAGCTTAGAAGTGAGTTGGGGGGACTCTCACACTGAAGCTTTCTTT
>15|TRBD2|NA|TRBV7-8|TRBJ2-3
CASSLIAGGTDTQYF
TGTGCCAGCAGCCTGATAGCGGGGGGGACAGATACGCAGTATTTT
>12|NA|NA|TRBV13|TRBJ1-1
CASSFQISEAFF
TGTGCCAGCAGCTTCCAGATATCTGAAGCTTTCTTT
>15|TRBD1|NA|TRBV18|TRBJ1-6
CASSPGQGSTSPLHF
TGTGCCAGCTCACCTGGACAGGGGTCTACTTCACCCCTCCACTTT
>13|TRBD1|few|TRBV30|TRBJ1-1
CACLTGSNTEAFF
TGTGCCTGCCTGACAGGGTCGAACACTGAAGCTTTCTTT
>16|NA|NA|TRBV27|TRBJ2-2
CASSFYEDPDTGELFF
TGTGCCAGCAGTTTCTATGAAGACCCAGACACCGGGGAGCTGTTTTTT
>14|NA|NA|TRBV6-5|TRBJ1-1
CASSSPYGRPEAFF
TGTGCCAGCAGTTCCCCCTACGGAAGACCTGAAGCTTTCTTT
>12|NA|few|TRBV5-6|TRBJ1-1
CASSLSNTEAFF
TGTGCCAGCAGCTTGAGTAACACTGAAGCTTTCTTT
>14|TRBD1|once|TRBV25-1|TRBJ2-1
CASSHLTGGSEQFF
TGTGCCAGCAGTCATCTAACAGGGGGATCTGAGCAGTTCTTC
>17|NA|few|TRBV19|TRBJ1-5
CASSHIPGQYSNQPQHF
TGTGCCAGTAGCCATATACCTGGACAGTATAGCAATCAGCCCCAGCATTTT
>16|NA|NA|TRBV5-1|TRBJ2-5
CASSLSGQLSRETQYF
TGCGCCAGCAGCTTGTCCGGACAGCTTTCTCGAGAGACCCAGTACTTC
>14|TRBD1|NA|TRBV6-6|TRBJ1-3
CASSSGQMMNTIYF
TGTGCCAGCAGTTCGGGACAGATGATGAACACCATATATTTT
>11|NA|few|TRBV29-1|TRBJ2-7
CSAYGGYEQYF
TGCAGCGCCTATGGAGGGTACGAGCAGTACTTC
>16|TRBD1|NA|TRBV5-6|TRBJ2-7
CASSPYDRGQVYEQYF
TGTGCCAGCAGCCCGTACGACAGGGGCCAGGTCTACGAGCAGTACTTC
>14|NA|once|TRBV5-1|TRBJ2-4
CASSLVSDLTDQYF
TGCGCCAGCAGCTTGGTTTCGGATCTGACTGATCAGTACTTC
>15|NA|NA|TRBV11-2|TRBJ2-3
CASSLGATSTDTQYF
TGTGCCAGCAGCTTAGGGGCGACAAGCACAGATACGCAGTATTTT
>15|NA|few|TRBV4-1|TRBJ1-5
CASSTFQGRVQPQHF
TGCGCCAGCAGCACATTTCAGGGGCGAGTTCAGCCCCAGCATTTT
>16|NA|NA|TRBV4-3|TRBJ1-5
CASSQVAYSGNQPQHF
TGCGCCAGCAGCCAAGTTGCCTATTCGGGCAATCAGCCCCAGCATTTT
>14|NA|NA|TRBV30|TRBJ1-2
CAWSVGRPGYGYTF
TGTGCCTGGAGTGTAGGCCGACCTGGATATGGCTACACCTTC
>14|NA|few|TRBV19|TRBJ1-1
CASTHGGQGTEAFF
TGTGCCAGTACCCACGGGGGGCAAGGCACTGAAGCTTTCTTT
>13|NA|NA|TRBV5-1|TRBJ2-1
CASSLYRDNEQFF
TGCGCCAGCAGCTTGTACAGGGACAATGAGCAGTTCTTC
>15|TRBD2|NA|TRBV6-5|TRBJ2-3
CASSDSAGGPDTQYF
TGTGCCAGCAGTGACTCTGCGGGGGGGCCAGATACGCAGTATTTT
>16|NA|NA|TRBV7-8|TRBJ2-1
CASSLTVMSSYNEQFF
TGTGCCAGCAGCCTTACAGTGATGAGCTCCTACAATGAGCAGTTCTTC
>16|TRBD1|NA|TRBV6-5|TRBJ1-1
CASSYTGTGNNTEAFF
TGTGCCAGCAGTTACACGGGGACAGGGAACAACACTGAAGCTTTCTTT
>18|TRBD2|NA|TRBV27|TRBJ2-5
CASSLWASGGAVLETQYF
TGTGCCAGCAGTTTATGGGCTAGCGGGGGGGCGGTTCTAGAGACCCAGTACTTC